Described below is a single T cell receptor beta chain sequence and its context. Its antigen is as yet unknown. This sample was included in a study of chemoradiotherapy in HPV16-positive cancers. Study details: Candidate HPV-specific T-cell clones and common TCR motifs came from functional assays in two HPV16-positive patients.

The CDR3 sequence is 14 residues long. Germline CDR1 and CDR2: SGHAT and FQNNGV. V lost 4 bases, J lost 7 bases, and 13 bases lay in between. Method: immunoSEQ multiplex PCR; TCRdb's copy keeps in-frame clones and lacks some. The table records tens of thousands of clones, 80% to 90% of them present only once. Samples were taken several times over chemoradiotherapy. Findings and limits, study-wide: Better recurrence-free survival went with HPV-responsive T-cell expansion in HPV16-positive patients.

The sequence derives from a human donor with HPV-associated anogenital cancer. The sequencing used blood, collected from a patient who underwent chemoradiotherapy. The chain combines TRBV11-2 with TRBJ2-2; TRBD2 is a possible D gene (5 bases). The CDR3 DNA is TGTGCCAGCAGCTCGTCAACCGGGGTCGGGGAGCTGTTTTTT. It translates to CASSSSTGVGELFF.